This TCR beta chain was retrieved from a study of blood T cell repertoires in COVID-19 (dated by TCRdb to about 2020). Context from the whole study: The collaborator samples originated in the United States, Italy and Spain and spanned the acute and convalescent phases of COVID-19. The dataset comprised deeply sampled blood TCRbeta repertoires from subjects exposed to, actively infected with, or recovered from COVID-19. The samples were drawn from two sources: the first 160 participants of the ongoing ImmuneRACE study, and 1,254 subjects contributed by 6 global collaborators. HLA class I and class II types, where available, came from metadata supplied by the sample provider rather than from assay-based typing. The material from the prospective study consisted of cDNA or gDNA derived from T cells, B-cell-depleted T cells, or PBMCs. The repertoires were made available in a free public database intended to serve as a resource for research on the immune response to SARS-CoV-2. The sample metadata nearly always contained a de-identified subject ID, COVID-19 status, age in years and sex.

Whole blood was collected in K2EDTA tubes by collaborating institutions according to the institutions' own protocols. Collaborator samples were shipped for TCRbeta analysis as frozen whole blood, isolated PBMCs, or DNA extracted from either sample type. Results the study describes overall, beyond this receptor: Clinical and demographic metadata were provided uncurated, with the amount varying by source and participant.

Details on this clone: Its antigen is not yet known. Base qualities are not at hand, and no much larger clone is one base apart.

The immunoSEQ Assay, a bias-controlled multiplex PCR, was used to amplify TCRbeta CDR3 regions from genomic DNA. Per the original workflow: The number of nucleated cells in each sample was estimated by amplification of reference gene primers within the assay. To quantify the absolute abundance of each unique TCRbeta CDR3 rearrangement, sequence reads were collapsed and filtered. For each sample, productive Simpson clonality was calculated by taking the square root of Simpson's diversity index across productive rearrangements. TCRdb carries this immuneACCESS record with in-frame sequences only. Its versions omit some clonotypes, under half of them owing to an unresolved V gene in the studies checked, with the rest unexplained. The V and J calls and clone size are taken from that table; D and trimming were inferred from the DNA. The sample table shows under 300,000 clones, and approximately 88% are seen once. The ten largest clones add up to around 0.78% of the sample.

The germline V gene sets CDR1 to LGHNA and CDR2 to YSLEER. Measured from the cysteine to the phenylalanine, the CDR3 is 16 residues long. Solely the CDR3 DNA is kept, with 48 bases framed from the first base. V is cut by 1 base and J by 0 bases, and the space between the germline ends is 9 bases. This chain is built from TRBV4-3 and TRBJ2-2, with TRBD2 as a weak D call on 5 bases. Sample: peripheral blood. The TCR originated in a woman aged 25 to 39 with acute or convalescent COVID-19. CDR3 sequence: CASSQVAGANTGELFF. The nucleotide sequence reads TGCGCCAGCAGCCAAGTCGCGGGCGCGAACACCGGGGAGCTGTTTTTT.